The 3 T cell receptor beta chains below come from one sample, sequenced in a study of blood T cell repertoires in COVID-19. Sequenced by immunoSEQ multiplex PCR; TCRdb stores in-frame clones only, minus some. Here the sample spans some 120,000 clones, approximately 85% being singletons. Sequenced sample: peripheral blood. These TCRs come from a human donor in a cohort sampled during active COVID-19.

The chain carries TRBV20-1 and TRBJ2-1; 8 bases align to TRBD1. This CDR3 has 16 residues. Germline loops: CDR1 DFQATT, CDR2 SNEGSKA (reference sequence). The ends lost 3 bases at V and 3 bases at J; junction bases unmatched: 10. CDR3 nucleotide sequence: TGCAGTGCTAGTTCGGCAGGGGGCTTGTTCTACAATGAGCAGTTCTTC. Translated: CSASSAGGLFYNEQFF.

The chain combines TRBV6-6 with TRBJ2-1; D may be TRBD2 (5 bases). The CDR3 extends over 14 amino acids. V was trimmed by 2 bases and J by 9 bases, leaving 14 bases between them. Germline CDR1 reads MNHNY; CDR2 reads SVGAGI (reference sequence). CDR3 nucleotide sequence: TGTGCCAGCAGTTACCCTAGCTCGGTGGGTGAGCAGTTCTTC. Translated, it gives CASSYPSSVGEQFF.

The chain recombines TRBV7-9 with TRBJ1-1, with 7 nucleotides matching TRBD1. CDR3 length: 16 amino acids. Germline CDR1 SEHNR, CDR2 FQNEAQ (reference sequence). With 1 base clipped from V and 4 bases from J, the junction kept 9 bases outside the gene matches. The CDR3 here is CASSLDGGRQGTEAFF. The CDR3 region has the DNA TGTGCCAGCAGCTTAGACGGGGGACGACAGGGCACTGAAGCTTTCTTT.